The 23 T cell receptor beta chains in this list originate from one sample, sequenced in a study of PD-1 blockade in classical Hodgkin lymphoma. Relapse was seen in all patients after autologous stem cell transplantation, and brentuximab vedotin exposure was variable. Profiled with immunoSEQ multiplex PCR; TCRdb holds only in-frame clones, not every one. This table has 29,000 or so clones, about two thirds appearing once. Here the sequenced sample was peripheral blood mononuclear cells (PBMCs), taken before the second cycle of nivolumab. These receptors were taken from a human donor with classical Hodgkin lymphoma.

The CDR3: CASSIRTGGFTGELFF. As DNA, the CDR3 is TGTGCCAGTAGTATTAGGACAGGGGGCTTCACCGGGGAGCTGTTTTTT. The rearrangement uses TRBV19 and TRBJ2-2, with 11 bases that match TRBD1. J lost 4 bases, V lost 3 bases, and 4 bases had no gene match. This CDR3 is 16 amino acids long. CDR1 LNHDA and CDR2 SQIVND come from the germline V gene (reference sequence).

This rearrangement joins TRBV4-1 to TRBJ2-1, with TRBD2 matching over 11 bases. Germline trimming cut 0 bases from V and 3 bases from J; bases unmatched to any gene: 4. Germline CDR1 and CDR2: MGHRA and YSYEKL. The CDR3 is 17 amino acids. The CDR3 nucleotides are TGCGCCAGCAGCCAAGAAACCGGGACTAGCGGCTACAATGAGCAGTTCTTC. Protein sequence: CASSQETGTSGYNEQFF.

The CDR3 nucleotides read TGTGCCAGCAGCTTAGAAATCACCGGGGAGCTGTTTTTT. Its translation: CASSLEITGELFF. The V gene is TRBV11-2, the J gene TRBJ2-2; no firm D call. The V gene's germline CDR1 is SGHAT and CDR2 FQNNGV. This CDR3 has 13 residues. Trimming stripped 0 bases from V and 4 bases from J, with 3 bases between. Using reference TRBV11-2 and TRBJ2-2 for the parts outside the CDR3, the full variable domain is EAGVAQSPRYKIIEKRQSVAFWCNPISGHATLYWYQQILGQGPKLLIQFQNNGVVDDSQLPKDRFSAERLKGVDSTLKIQPAKLEDSAVYLCASSLEITGELFFGEGSRLTVL.

The J gene is TRBJ2-5, the V gene TRBV2; perhaps TRBD2 as D (7 bases). V shed 4 bases and J shed 1 base, with 16 bases lying between them. CDR1 and CDR2 from the germline V gene are SNHLY and FYNNEI. The CDR3 has 16 amino acids. CDR3 in DNA: TGTGCCAGCAGTGGGGGGGGACAAAGTTTCCAAGAGACCCAGTACTTC. Protein: CASSGGGQSFQETQYF. Full variable domain (outside the CDR3, taken from reference TRBV2 and TRBJ2-5): EPEVTQTPSHQVTQMGQEVILRCVPISNHLYFYWYRQILGQKVEFLVSFYNNEISEKSEIFDDQFSVERPDGSNFTLKIRSTKLEDSAMYFCASSGGGQSFQETQYFGPGTRLLVL.

The J gene is TRBJ2-7, the V gene TRBV2, with TRBD2 as a possible D gene (6 bases). Trimming cost V 3 bases and J 7 bases, with 19 bases left between them. Germline assignment: CDR1 SNHLY and CDR2 FYNNEI. The CDR3 totals 15 residues. The CDR3 here is CASSEYGGSSGEQYF. In nucleotides, the CDR3 is TGTGCCAGCAGTGAGTACGGGGGTTCTTCGGGGGAGCAGTACTTC.

Comments on this clone: The same CDR3 is also encoded by other DNA sequences in this sample. The rearrangement links TRBV7-6 to TRBJ2-7; D is unresolved. Germline V gives CDR1 SGHVS, CDR2 FNYEAQ. Trimming stripped 0 bases from V and 4 bases from J, with 7 bases between. The CDR3 contains 13 residues. The DNA for the CDR3 is TGTGCCAGCAGCTTAGCTGCCGGGTACGAGCAGTACTTC. Translation: CASSLAAGYEQYF.

The gene calls are TRBV6-6 and TRBJ1-3, with unresolved D. Germline V lookup: CDR1 MNHNY, CDR2 SVGAGI (reference sequence). Trimming shortened V by 2 bases and J by 4 bases, and 15 bases separated the two germline ends. The CDR3 covers 16 residues. Here the CDR3 DNA reads TGTGCCAGCAGTTACGGCAGGACGGCCGAAGGAAACACCATATATTTT. This translates into CASSYGRTAEGNTIYF.

The V gene is TRBV5-1, the J gene TRBJ2-3; D remains ambiguous. The germline V and J ends were trimmed by 0 bases and 2 bases, with 10 bases remaining between them. The CDR3 loop spans 15 amino acids. Germline CDR1 SGHRS, CDR2 YFSETQ. This chain's CDR3 is CASSLGSSLTDTQYF. The CDR3 nucleotides read TGCGCCAGCAGCTTGGGAAGCTCCCTCACAGATACGCAGTATTTT.

This clone appeared once. The V and J genes are TRBV7-8 and TRBJ2-3, with D tentatively TRBD1 (5 bases). This CDR3 spans 13 amino acids. V lost 1 base to trimming and J lost 6 bases, with 8 bases between them. Looked up from germline, CDR1 is SGHVS and CDR2 is FQNEAQ. CDR3 sequence: CASSLGGKDTQYF. CDR3 coding DNA: TGTGCCAGCAGCTTAGGGGGCAAGGATACGCAGTATTTT.

This rearrangement joins TRBV11-2 to TRBJ1-2; D is unresolved. Trimming removed 4 bases from V and 3 bases from J, with 18 bases in between. CDR3 length: 16 residues. The V gene's germline CDR1 is SGHAT and CDR2 FQNNGV. The CDR3: CASSSVGVQLDYGYTF. In DNA, the CDR3 is TGTGCCAGCAGCTCGGTCGGGGTACAGTTGGACTATGGCTACACCTTC.

The chain combines TRBV2 with TRBJ2-4; 7 nucleotides match TRBD1. Trimming at V came to 3 bases and at J to 2 bases, leaving 7 bases not matched to a gene. CDR3 length equals 16 residues. CDR1 SNHLY and CDR2 FYNNEI come from the germline V gene. In nucleotides, the CDR3 is TGTGCCAGCAGTGAGTTGAGGGGGCTGACCAAAAACATTCAGTACTTC. Translated: CASSELRGLTKNIQYF.

The chain employs TRBV7-9 and TRBJ2-2; 12 bases are shared with TRBD2. J gave up 7 bases and V 5 bases, and 11 bases lay outside the gene matches. In germline, CDR1 is SEHNR, CDR2 FQNEAQ (reference sequence). CDR3 length equals 17 residues. CDR3 sequence (DNA): TGTGCCAGCAGCCCGGTGACTAGCGGGGGAGGTAGCGGGGAGCTGTTTTTT. It translates to CASSPVTSGGGSGELFF.

This clone was found a few times. The DNA for the CDR3 is TGTGCCAGCAGTGAAGCCCCAGAGACCCAGTACTTC. Translating it yields CASSEAPETQYF. The chain combines TRBV2 with TRBJ2-5; D ambiguous. Deletions cut 0 bases from V and 4 bases from J, with 3 bases between. The CDR3 sequence is 12 residues long. The germline V gene has CDR1 SNHLY and CDR2 FYNNEI.

The chain employs TRBV7-9 and TRBJ1-1, with TRBD1 matching 7 bases. The CDR3 totals 16 residues. Trimming cost V 5 bases and J 0 bases; bases outside gene matches: 9. The germline gives CDR1 SEHNR, CDR2 FQNEAQ (reference sequence). The CDR3 DNA is TGTGCCAGCAGCCGAAAGGACAGGCAGATGAACACTGAAGCTTTCTTT. It is translated as CASSRKDRQMNTEAFF.

The chain combines TRBV27 with TRBJ2-1; D possibly corresponds to TRBD2 (6 bases). Deletions cut 1 base from V and 9 bases from J, with 10 bases between. CDR3 size: 13 residues. Germline lookup yields CDR1 MNHEY and CDR2 SMNVEV (reference sequence). CDR3: CASSLYTTSEQFF. In DNA, the CDR3 is TGTGCCAGCAGTTTATACACGACTAGTGAGCAGTTCTTC.

The chain employs TRBV5-4 and TRBJ1-1; TRBD1 is a possible D gene (5 bases). Germline-derived CDR1 and CDR2 are SGHNT and YYREEE (reference sequence). The CDR3 length is 14 residues. The V and J ends lost 4 bases and 3 bases respectively, with 13 bases between them. The CDR3, as DNA: TGTGCCAGCAGCCTAGGCGGGGGATACACTGAAGCTTTCTTT. Protein product: CASSLGGGYTEAFF.

This chain uses TRBV7-9 with TRBJ1-1; D is perhaps TRBD1 (6 bases). The CDR3 extends over 16 amino acids. The germline CDR1 and CDR2 sequences are SEHNR and FQNEAQ (reference sequence). Trimming cost V 2 bases and J 3 bases, with 16 bases left between them. This CDR3 reads CASSLLGRGQYTEAFF. The CDR3 nucleotides are TGTGCCAGCAGCTTATTAGGCAGGGGTCAGTACACTGAAGCTTTCTTT.

The chain links TRBV13 to TRBJ2-1, with TRBD2 matching over 9 bases. The CDR3 is 15 residues long. J gave up 9 bases and V 3 bases, and 9 bases lay outside the gene matches. The germline V gene has CDR1 PRHDT and CDR2 FYEKMQ (reference sequence). In DNA, the CDR3 is TGTGCCAGCAGCTTGTGGGGCGGGGGGGCCGCTGAGCAGTTCTTC. This sequence encodes CASSLWGGGAAEQFF.

The chain recombines TRBV27 with TRBJ1-5; maybe TRBD1 (6 bases). The CDR3 is 15 residues long. The ends were cut back, 2 bases at V and 7 bases at J, with 15 bases in the middle. CDR1 and CDR2 from the germline V gene are MNHEY and SMNVEV (reference sequence). The CDR3 region is CASSLLGQFRQPQHF. As DNA, the CDR3 is TGTGCCAGCAGTTTACTCGGACAGTTCAGGCAGCCCCAGCATTTT.

The chain employs TRBV27 and TRBJ2-7; D is possibly TRBD2 (5 bases). Trimming removed 5 bases at V and 1 base at J, with 15 bases between. CDR1 is MNHEY, CDR2 SMNVEV, per germline (reference sequence). This CDR3 spans 15 amino acids. CDR3 protein: CASSDSSRTSYEQYF. DNA for the CDR3: TGTGCCAGCAGTGACTCTAGTCGGACTTCCTACGAGCAGTACTTC.

The V and J genes are TRBV7-9 and TRBJ2-1; D may be TRBD1 (7 bases). Germline V gene data show CDR1 as SEHNR and CDR2 as FQNEAQ (reference sequence). The CDR3 is 14 residues long. The ends were cut back, 2 bases at V and 4 bases at J, with 9 bases in the middle. The CDR3 coding sequence is TGTGCCAGCAGCTTACAGGGGGGTTACAATGAGCAGTTCTTC. It codes for CASSLQGGYNEQFF.

This clone appeared a single time. This chain connects TRBV2 to TRBJ2-3, with D perhaps matching TRBD2 (5 bases). The CDR3 runs 13 residues. Germline CDR1 reads SNHLY; CDR2 reads FYNNEI. With 8 bases removed from V and 3 bases from J, the gap between germline ends came to 12 bases. CDR3 protein: CASSGSYTDTQYF. The CDR3 region has the DNA TGTGCCAGCTCGGGATCCTATACAGATACGCAGTATTTT.

This sequence joins TRBV7-9 and TRBJ1-2; possible D gene TRBD1, 5 bases. Germline lookup yields CDR1 SEHNR and CDR2 FQNEAQ (reference sequence). CDR3 length equals 12 residues. Trimming shortened V by 1 base and J by 7 bases, and 7 bases separated the two germline ends. The CDR3 region is CASSLGQSGYTF. DNA for the CDR3: TGTGCCAGCAGCTTAGGACAGTCTGGCTACACCTTC.